The 4 T cell receptor beta chains below all came from one sample that was sequenced in a study of CD8 T cells in ankylosing spondylitis (TCRdb year 2017). The paper's findings and limits, for the study overall: Blood from ankylosing spondylitis patients appeared to be characterized by a TCR beta motif composed of eight highly homologous amino acid variants.

The library was built by means of 5' RACE. The sequencing machine was an Illumina HiSeq 2500. In TCRdb, the public reads were trimmed at Q25 with fastp and aligned with MiXCR, with productive beta chains retained. Entries that share a CDR3 protein sequence are merged under the most common genes and DNA. This sample holds about 500,000 distinct CDR3 sequences; about 12% were observed only once. The ten largest make up around 6.8% of the sample. No antigens are known for them. Sequenced sample: blood, either unsorted or a sorted T cell fraction (not recorded which). These receptor sequences come from a male donor with ankylosing spondylitis.

The chain has TRBV5-1 and TRBJ2-1; 10 positions match TRBD2. The CDR3 runs 17 residues. From germline, CDR1 is SGHRS and CDR2 YFSETQ. The V segment lost 3 bases and the J segment 3 bases; nucleotides outside the gene matches: 9. In DNA, the CDR3 is TGCGCCAGCAGCTGGGGGCAACTAGCGGGATACTACAATGAGCAGTTCTTC. This gives the protein CASSWGQLAGYYNEQFF.

This clonotype appeared a few times. The chain recombines TRBV6-2 or TRBV6-3 with TRBJ1-4; possibly TRBD1 for D (5 bases). The CDR3 has 14 amino acids. With 2 bases removed from V and 8 bases from J, the gap between germline ends came to 12 bases. Germline values: CDR1 MNHEY, CDR2 SVGEGT. The CDR3 DNA reads as TGTGCCAGCAGTTACGAGGGGCGCGAAGAAAAACTGTTTTTT. This codes for CASSYEGREEKLFF.

This clonotype has at least ten counts. This chain joins TRBV12-3 or TRBV12-4 and TRBJ1-5, with D possibly being TRBD1 (6 bases). V was pared by 4 bases and J by 6 bases, with 7 bases between. This CDR3 region has 12 residues. CDR3 region: CASSSGVQPQHF. CDR3 in DNA: TGTGCCAGCAGTTCAGGGGTTCAGCCCCAGCATTTT.

This clonotype was seen more than once but under ten times. V and J are TRBV3-1 and TRBJ2-3; D is perhaps TRBD1 (6 bases). V lost 7 bases to trimming and J lost 5 bases, with 16 bases between them. The CDR3 sequence is 14 residues long. Germline loops: CDR1 LGHDT, CDR2 YNNKEL (reference sequence). CDR3 in DNA: TGTGCCAGCACCCGACAGGAGCAAGTAGATACGCAGTATTTT. Translation: CASTRQEQVDTQYF.